The entry below gives a single T cell receptor (beta chain) sequence along with its context. The ends were cut back, 5 bases at V and 7 bases at J, with 11 bases in the middle. CDR3 length: 12 residues. This sample is drawn from a study of blood T cell repertoires in COVID-19. Sequencing was performed with immunoSEQ multiplex PCR; in TCRdb, only in-frame clones are kept and a portion is missing. The sample comprises 400,000 to 550,000 clones, about 89% of which are singletons, and roughly 4% rests with the top ten. Sequencing was performed on peripheral blood. The clonotype comes from a young woman with acute or convalescent COVID-19. The rearrangement uses TRBV12-3 or TRBV12-4 and TRBJ1-2; a possible D gene is TRBD1 (5 bases). This CDR3 is CASSPGGTGYTF. The CDR3 DNA is TGTGCCAGCAGTCCTGGAGGGACTGGCTACACCTTC.